This entry describes one T cell receptor (beta chain). No antigen is known for it. These data are taken from a study of Graves' ophthalmopathy and Graves' hyperthyroidism. Study-level background: Peripheral blood collection took place at initial diagnosis, before any treatment.

TCR beta CDR3 regions were amplified from RNA transcripts. RT-PCR in the first round used HTBI primers; a second-round multiplex PCR followed. TCRdb re-called the multiplex PCR reads through MiXCR, storing one row per CDR3 protein. Altogether 650,000 to 900,000 distinct CDR3 sequences are present, around 40% being singletons, with the ten largest covering 44%. V was pared by 0 bases and J by 3 bases, with 11 bases between. CDR1 is DFQATT, CDR2 SNEGSKA, per germline (reference sequence). The CDR3 runs to 15 residues. Findings of the study overall: A model built from 13 signatures distinguished ophthalmopathy from stable hyperthyroidism with about 86% sensitivity and approximately 80% specificity.

Ophthalmopathy was moderately-to-severely active, CAS at least 3, NOSPECS at least 4, lasting under 3 months. Fresh peripheral blood, around 10 ml, was the PBMC source. The sample consisted of peripheral blood. The J gene is TRBJ1-4, the V gene TRBV20-1; D unresolved. This TCR was sampled from an adult man with Graves' ophthalmopathy. The CDR3 loop reads CSARDFSGPNEKLFF. The CDR3 coding sequence is TGCAGTGCTAGAGATTTCAGTGGCCCTAATGAAAAACTGTTTTTT.